The 14 T cell receptor beta chains below were found in one sample sequenced in a study of CD8 T cells in ankylosing spondylitis. TCRdb itself ran the 5' RACE reads through MiXCR, one entry per CDR3 protein. The sample holds about 140,000 distinct CDR3 sequences; 6% to 8.5% are singletons and the top ten take around an eighth. Sequencing used blood, either unsorted or a sorted T cell fraction (not recorded which). Receptors originate from a female donor with ankylosing spondylitis or in good health (not recorded which).

This clonotype occurred many times. The gene calls are TRBV5-1 and TRBJ2-1; weak D call: TRBD2 (5 bases). The germline V gene has CDR1 SGHRS and CDR2 YFSETQ. The CDR3 sequence is 13 residues long. The V gene lost 2 bases and the J gene lost 10 bases, with 13 bases spanning the gap. The chain's CDR3 is CASSLYGGREQFF. The CDR3 DNA follows: TGCGCCAGCAGCTTATATGGAGGCCGAGAGCAGTTCTTC.

In its sample, this clonotype was seen many times. CDR3 coding DNA: TGTGCCAGCAGTTTAATGGGAGGGATGAGGGTGGAAGAGACCCAGTACTTC. Its translation: CASSLMGGMRVEETQYF. The chain links TRBV12-3 or TRBV12-4 to TRBJ2-5, with TRBD2 identical over 7 bases. V lost 2 bases to trimming and J lost 3 bases; unmatched junction nucleotides: 12. The CDR3 has 17 amino acids.

The V call is TRBV12-3 or TRBV12-4, the J call TRBJ2-3; unclear D gene. CDR3 length: 14 residues. Trimming removed 4 bases at V and 8 bases at J, with 16 bases between. The DNA of the CDR3 is TGTGCCAGCAGTTCAACCCGCCCAGGCGTTACGCAGTATTTT. Amino acid sequence: CASSSTRPGVTQYF.

There are many counts of this clonotype. The chain couples TRBV9 to TRBJ2-3, with 10 bases aligning to TRBD2. Germline V CDR1 and CDR2: SGDLS, YYNGEE. There are 13 residues in the CDR3. Trimming at V came to 0 bases and at J to 14 bases, leaving 6 bases not matched to a gene. The CDR3 nucleotides are TGTGCCAGCAGCGTAGCGAGCGGGGGGGCCGGGTATTTT. Amino acid sequence: CASSVASGGAGYF.

This clonotype appeared a few times. The chain joins TRBV4-1 to TRBJ1-6; no clear D gene. The CDR3 is 15 residues long. The V gene's germline CDR1 is MGHRA and CDR2 YSYEKL. Trimming removed 3 bases from V and 0 bases from J, with 6 bases in between. The CDR3: CASSQESSYNSPLHF. In DNA form, the CDR3 reads TGCGCCAGCAGCCAGGAGAGCTCCTATAATTCACCCCTCCACTTT.

The chain employs TRBV12-3 or TRBV12-4 and TRBJ2-7; D perhaps matches TRBD1 (6 bases). Trimming cost V 5 bases and J 5 bases, with 16 bases left between them. CDR3 size: 14 residues. The CDR3 is CASSHIQGQDEQYF. The CDR3 bases are TGTGCCAGCAGTCACATACAGGGTCAGGACGAGCAGTACTTC.

This clonotype was detected many times. The genes are TRBV6-1 and TRBJ2-6; possibly TRBD2 for D (6 bases). Germline CDR1 reads MNHNS; CDR2 reads SASEGT. V lost 5 bases and J lost 7, with 15 bases in between. This CDR3 region has 15 residues. The CDR3 DNA is TGTGCCAGCAGTAGCGCGGGGCGGGGAGCCAACGTCCTGACTTTC. Residues: CASSSAGRGANVLTF.

This clonotype was counted ten times or more. This chain connects TRBV4-1 to TRBJ1-2; TRBD1 aligns across 7 bases. The CDR3 sequence is 15 residues long. V lost 3 bases, J lost 4 bases, and 8 bases stayed unmatched. The germline V gene has CDR1 MGHRA and CDR2 YSYEKL. The CDR3 region has the DNA TGCGCCAGCAGCCAGGCAGACAGGGTAGGCTATGGCTACACCTTC. Protein: CASSQADRVGYGYTF.

This clonotype has a count of ten or more. The chain combines TRBV5-1 with TRBJ2-7; D is perhaps TRBD1 or TRBD2 (5 bases each). V lost 0 bases to trimming and J lost 3 bases, with 13 bases between them. The CDR3 covers 15 residues. Germline assignment: CDR1 SGHRS and CDR2 YFSETQ. The DNA for the CDR3 is TGCGCCAGCAGCTTGGTTCTGGGGGACGTCTACGAGCAGTACTTC. Amino acids: CASSLVLGDVYEQYF.

This clonotype was seen ten or more times. The chain joins TRBV7-2 to TRBJ2-1; no firm D call. CDR3 length: 13 amino acids. V lost 4 bases to trimming and J lost 11 bases, with 15 bases between them. Germline loops: CDR1 SGHTA, CDR2 FQGNSA. The CDR3 spells CASSSNPLQKQFF. The CDR3 nucleotides are TGTGCCAGCAGCTCAAACCCTCTTCAGAAGCAGTTCTTC.

This clonotype was seen ten or more times. V and J are TRBV10-3 and TRBJ2-7; the D is unclear. Trimming pared 0 bases from V and 3 bases from J, leaving 6 bases between. There are 13 residues in the CDR3. The germline V gene has CDR1 ENHRY and CDR2 SYGVKD. The CDR3, as DNA: TGTGCCATCAGTGAGTCGTCGGACTACGAGCAGTACTTC. Amino acids: CAISESSDYEQYF.

This clonotype was observed at least ten times. V is TRBV5-1 and J is TRBJ2-1; perhaps TRBD1 as D (6 bases). Germline values: CDR1 SGHRS, CDR2 YFSETQ. This CDR3 spans 14 amino acids. V dropped 0 bases and J dropped 8 bases, with 12 bases sitting between them. The CDR3 region is CASSLATGFDEQFF. Here the CDR3 DNA reads TGCGCCAGCAGCTTGGCGACAGGATTCGATGAGCAGTTCTTC.

This clonotype has at least ten counts. This chain links TRBV20-1 with TRBJ2-7; D is ambiguous. Trimming took 3 bases from V and 0 from J, leaving 6 bases between them. The CDR3 has 12 amino acids. Germline CDR1 reads DFQATT; CDR2 reads SNEGSKA (reference sequence). The CDR3 protein is CSASRGSYEQYF. The DNA for the CDR3 is TGCAGTGCTAGCCGTGGCTCCTACGAGCAGTACTTC.

This clonotype was observed a handful of times. This rearrangement joins TRBV12-3 or TRBV12-4 to TRBJ1-4, with D unresolved. Between the trimmed V and J ends, which lost 5 bases and 4 bases, there was a span of 17 bases. The CDR3 runs to 16 residues. CDR3: CASSPRVGSYNEKLFF. In DNA, the CDR3 is TGTGCCAGCAGTCCGCGTGTAGGGTCATATAATGAAAAACTGTTTTTT.